A selection of T cell receptor beta chains follows, all from one sample in a study of cytomegalovirus exposure and HLA in healthy donors. TCRdb's copy holds only in-frame clones and misses some; the assay was immunoSEQ multiplex PCR. Seen here are around 100,000 clones, around 76% observed once, and the top ten hold around a tenth. Sequencing was performed on PBMCs. The receptors stem from a woman between 18 and 29 years old in good health and CMV-seropositive. Each CDR3 is given with its conserved first and last residue. The D gene is left open where the match is weak. Not every row has a clone size; where given, it reads once, few, many or a size class.

>TRBJ2-2|few|.|TRBV7-9
TGTGCCAGCAGCTCGACTAGTGCCGGGGAGCTGTTTTTT
CASSSTSAGELFF
>TRBJ1-6|.|.|TRBV5-4
TGTGCCAGCAGCCAAGTGCCAGGGCCCAATTCACCCCTCCACTTT
CASSQVPGPNSPLHF
>TRBJ2-7|.|TRBD1|TRBV28
TGTGCCAGCAGTATGGTTTGGGGACAGGGGTCCTACGAGCAGTACTTC
CASSMVWGQGSYEQYF
>TRBJ1-5|.|.|TRBV21-1
TGTGCCAGCAAAGAAATAGGGACAGATAGCAATCAGCCCCAGCATTTT
CASKEIGTDSNQPQHF
>TRBJ1-2|.|.|TRBV28
TGTGCCAGCAGTTCAGCGGGGCGTGGCTACACCTTC
CASSSAGRGYTF
>TRBJ1-6|.|TRBD1|TRBV6-5
TGTGCCAGCAGGTCGGGACAGCCCTTCTCACCCCTCCACTTT
CASRSGQPFSPLHF
>TRBJ2-7|.|TRBD1|TRBV6-5
TGTGCCAGCATTCACAGGGGATCGACTTCCTACGAGCAGTACTTC
CASIHRGSTSYEQYF
>TRBJ2-3|once|TRBD2|TRBV2
TGTGCCAGCAGTGGGAGGGGCGGGGGGGCAGCAGATACGCAGTATTTT
CASSGRGGGAADTQYF
>TRBJ2-3|.|TRBD2|TRBV9
TGTGCCAGCAGCAGTAAAACCGCTAGCGGGAGTCGCACAGATACGCAGTATTTT
CASSSKTASGSRTDTQYF
>TRBJ1-2|.|.|TRBV30
TGTGCCTGGAGCCTTACCATAAGCGGCTACACCTTC
CAWSLTISGYTF
>TRBJ2-7|once|TRBD2|TRBV5-1
TGCGCCAGCAGCCCGGGACTAGCGGGAGTAGGGGAGCAGTACTTC
CASSPGLAGVGEQYF
>TRBJ1-6|.|TRBD1|TRBV27
TGTGCCAGCAGTCCAGACAGGGGCGGCGGTTCACCCCTCCACTTT
CASSPDRGGGSPLHF
>TRBJ1-2|.|.|TRBV30
TGTGCCTGGAGAGACAGTATTTCTAACTATGGCTACACCTTC
CAWRDSISNYGYTF
>TRBJ2-5|.|.|TRBV6-6
TGTGCCAGCAAAGGAGGGCCAGAGACCCAGTACTTC
CASKGGPETQYF
>TRBJ2-3|.|TRBD2|TRBV5-1
TGCGCCAGCAGCTTGGAATGGAACTGGGAGGGTACGCAGTATTTT
CASSLEWNWEGTQYF
>TRBJ2-3|.|TRBD2|TRBV6-4
TGTGCCAGCAGTAGCGGGGGGGCCACAGATACGCAGTATTTT
CASSSGGATDTQYF
>TRBJ2-5|.|.|TRBV7-2
TGTGCCAGCAGCTTAGGTTCAGGGGGAGGGACCCAGTACTTC
CASSLGSGGGTQYF
>TRBJ1-1|.|.|TRBV27
TGTGCCAGCCGGGATATATCGGGGGGGCAATATTGGACTGAAGCTTTCTTT
CASRDISGGQYWTEAFF
>TRBJ2-5|.|.|TRBV19
TGTGCCAGTAGTATCAGGCAGTGGGAGACCCAGTACTTC
CASSIRQWETQYF
>TRBJ2-5|.|.|TRBV6-6
TGTGCCAGCAGTTACGGTCCTAGCGTCCAGTACTTC
CASSYGPSVQYF
>TRBJ1-1|.|.|TRBV11-2
TGTGCCAGCAGCTCCTTGGACACACCAGGAGTTGCTTTCTTT
CASSSLDTPGVAFF
>TRBJ2-1|few|.|TRBV7-8
TGTGCCAGCAGCTCCCGCCCGGGCCCAGGGGATGAGCAGTTCTTC
CASSSRPGPGDEQFF
>TRBJ2-5|.|TRBD2|TRBV6-5
TGTGCCAGCAGAGCCAGCGGGACTGAGACCCAGTACTTC
CASRASGTETQYF
>TRBJ2-3|.|.|TRBV2
TGTGCCAGCAAGGAGGATACGCAGTATTTT
CASKEDTQYF
>TRBJ1-2|.|.|TRBV7-2
TGTGCCAGCAGCCTCCCCCGTGGAGGGAAGTATGGCTACACCTTC
CASSLPRGGKYGYTF
>TRBJ2-3|.|.|TRBV4-3
TGCGCCAGCAGCCAAGTGACCCACCCCGGGGATACGCAGTATTTT
CASSQVTHPGDTQYF
>TRBJ1-5|.|TRBD1|TRBV19
TGTGCCAGTAGTGTGGACAGGGGGCGCGGGCAGCCCCAGCATTTT
CASSVDRGRGQPQHF
>TRBJ1-2|.|TRBD1|TRBV7-8
TGTGCCAGCAGCTTAGGGGGGACAGGTCTTCTGGGCTACACCTTC
CASSLGGTGLLGYTF
>TRBJ2-7|.|TRBD2|TRBV7-2
TGTGCCAGCAGTCTACTAGCGGGAGAATCCTACGAGCAGTACTTC
CASSLLAGESYEQYF
>TRBJ2-7|.|TRBD2|TRBV5-1
TGCGCCAGCAGCTTCGGGACTAGCGGGAGAGTCTCCGAGCAGTACTTC
CASSFGTSGRVSEQYF
>TRBJ2-2|.|.|TRBV10-3
TGTGCCATCAGTGATAAGCGAACGAACACCGGGGAGCTGTTTTTT
CAISDKRTNTGELFF
>TRBJ2-7|.|TRBD2|TRBV5-1
TGCGCCAGCAGCTCGTTAGCGGGCAGCTCCTACGAGCAGTACTTC
CASSSLAGSSYEQYF
>TRBJ1-4|.|.|TRBV30
TGTGCCTGGAGTCTTCAGGGGAGTGAAAAACTGTTTTTT
CAWSLQGSEKLFF
>TRBJ1-5|.|.|TRBV7-2
TGTGCCAGCAGCTTTGGGGCGAGCAATCAGCCCCAGCATTTT
CASSFGASNQPQHF
>TRBJ1-3|.|.|TRBV28
TGTGCCAGCAGTTTACGGGGTACTGGAAACACCATATATTTT
CASSLRGTGNTIYF
>TRBJ2-5|.|TRBD2|TRBV5-1
TGCGCCAGCATGCGGGGGGCTGAGGAGACCCAGTACTTC
CASMRGAEETQYF
>TRBJ1-1|.|.|TRBV7-8
TGTGCCAGCAGTCCGTCAGCGTTGAACACTGAAGCTTTCTTT
CASSPSALNTEAFF
>TRBJ1-3|.|.|TRBV6-5
TGTGCCAGCAGCCAAGACACTCGGGGTGGAAACACCATATATTTT
CASSQDTRGGNTIYF